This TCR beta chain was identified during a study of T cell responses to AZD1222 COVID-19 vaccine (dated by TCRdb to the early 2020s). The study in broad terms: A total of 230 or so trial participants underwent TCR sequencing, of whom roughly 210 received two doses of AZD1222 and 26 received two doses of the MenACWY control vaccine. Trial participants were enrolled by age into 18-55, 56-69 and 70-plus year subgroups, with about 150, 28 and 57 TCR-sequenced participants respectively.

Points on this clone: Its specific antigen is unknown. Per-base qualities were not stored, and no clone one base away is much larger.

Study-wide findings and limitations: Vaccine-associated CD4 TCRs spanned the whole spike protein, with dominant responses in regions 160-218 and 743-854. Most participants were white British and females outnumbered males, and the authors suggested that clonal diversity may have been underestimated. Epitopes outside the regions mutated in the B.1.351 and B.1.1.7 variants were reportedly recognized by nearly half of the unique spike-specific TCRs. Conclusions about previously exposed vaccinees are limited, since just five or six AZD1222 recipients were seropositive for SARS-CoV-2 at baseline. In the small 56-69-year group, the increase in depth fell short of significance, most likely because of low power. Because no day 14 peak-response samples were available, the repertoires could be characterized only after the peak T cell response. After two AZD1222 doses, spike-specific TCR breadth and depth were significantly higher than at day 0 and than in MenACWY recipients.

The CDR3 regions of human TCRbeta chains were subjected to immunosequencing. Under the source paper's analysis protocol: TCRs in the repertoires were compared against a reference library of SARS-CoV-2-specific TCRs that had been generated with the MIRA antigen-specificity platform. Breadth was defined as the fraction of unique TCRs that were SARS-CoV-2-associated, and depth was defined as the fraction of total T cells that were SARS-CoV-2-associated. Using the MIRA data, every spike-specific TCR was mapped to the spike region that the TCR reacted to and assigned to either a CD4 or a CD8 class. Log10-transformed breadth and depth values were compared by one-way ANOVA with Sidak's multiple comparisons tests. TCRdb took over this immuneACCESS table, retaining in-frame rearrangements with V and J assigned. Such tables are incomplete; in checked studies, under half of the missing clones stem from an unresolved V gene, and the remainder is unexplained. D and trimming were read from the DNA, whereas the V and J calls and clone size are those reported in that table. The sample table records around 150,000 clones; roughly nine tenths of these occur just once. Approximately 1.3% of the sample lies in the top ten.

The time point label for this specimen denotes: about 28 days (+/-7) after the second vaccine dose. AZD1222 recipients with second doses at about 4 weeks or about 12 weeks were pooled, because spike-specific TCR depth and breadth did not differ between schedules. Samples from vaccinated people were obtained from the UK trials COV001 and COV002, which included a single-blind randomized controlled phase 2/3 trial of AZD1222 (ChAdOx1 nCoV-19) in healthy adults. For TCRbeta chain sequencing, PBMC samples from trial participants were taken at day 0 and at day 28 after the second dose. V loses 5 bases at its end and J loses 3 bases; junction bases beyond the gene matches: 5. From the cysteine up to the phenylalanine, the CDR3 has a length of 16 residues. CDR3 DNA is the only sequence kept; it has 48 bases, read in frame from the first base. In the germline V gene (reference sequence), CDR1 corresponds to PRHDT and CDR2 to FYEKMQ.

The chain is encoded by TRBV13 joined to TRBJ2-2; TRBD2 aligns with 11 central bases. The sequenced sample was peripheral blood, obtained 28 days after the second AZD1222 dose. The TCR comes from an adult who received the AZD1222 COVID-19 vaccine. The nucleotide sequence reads TGTGCCAGCAGCCCCCTAGCGGGGGGCTACACCGGGGAGCTGTTTTTT. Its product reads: CASSPLAGGYTGELFF.